Each of the 12 T cell receptor beta chains below was sequenced from the same sample in a study of response to subunit inactivated influenza vaccine. TCRdb called the RT-PCR reads again in MiXCR, with one record for every CDR3 protein. Of some 500,000 distinct CDR3 sequences listed, approximately 15% are singletons. The sample here was CD4+ T cells sorted from PBMCs, taken around 2 years after vaccination. These receptors all come from a man between 50 and 75 years old who received an inactivated influenza vaccine.

This clonotype was found a few times. The rearrangement joins TRBV11-2 to TRBJ2-4, with 7 positions matching TRBD2. V shed 2 bases and J 0 bases; nucleotides not matched to a gene: 16. The V gene's germline CDR1 is SGHAT and CDR2 FQNNGV. The CDR3 extends over 20 amino acids. The CDR3 DNA is TGTGCCAGCAGCTTAAGAATCAGGGCTAGCGGAGCACTAGCCAAAAACATTCAGTACTTC. It is translated as CASSLRIRASGALAKNIQYF. Complete variable domain (other parts from reference TRBV11-2 and TRBJ2-4): EAGVAQSPRYKIIEKRQSVAFWCNPISGHATLYWYQQILGQGPKLLIQFQNNGVVDDSQLPKDRFSAERLKGVDSTLKIQPAKLEDSAVYLCASSLRIRASGALAKNIQYFGAGTRLSVL.

This clonotype has at least ten counts. V and J are TRBV12-3 or TRBV12-4 and TRBJ2-1; TRBD2 aligns across 10 bases. Germline trimming cut 7 bases from V and 15 bases from J; bases unmatched to any gene: 12. CDR3 size: 13 residues. CDR3 in amino acids: CASIFSGGAPLFF. The CDR3 DNA reads TGTGCCAGCATCTTCAGCGGGGGGGCCCCCCTGTTCTTC.

In this sample, this clonotype turned up many times. The chain recombines TRBV10-3 with TRBJ2-1; the match to TRBD1 covers 8 bases. The germline V gene has CDR1 ENHRY and CDR2 SYGVKD. The CDR3 spans 14 residues. The trim removed 5 bases at V and 8 bases at J, leaving 8 bases unmatched. CDR3 DNA sequence: TGTGCCATCAGTCTGGCAGGGGGCCTGGATGAGCAGTTCTTC. Its translation is CAISLAGGLDEQFF.

This chain links TRBV5-1 with TRBJ1-1, with unresolved D. The CDR3 is 14 amino acids. Germline CDR1 SGHRS, CDR2 YFSETQ. V lost 2 bases to trimming and J lost 0 bases, with 8 bases between them. The CDR3 nucleotides read TGCGCCAGCAGCTTTCAAGATATGAACACTGAAGCTTTCTTT. Translating gives CASSFQDMNTEAFF.

This clonotype was counted a single time. V is TRBV6-2 or TRBV6-3 and J is TRBJ2-5; 12 bases fit TRBD2. CDR3 size: 18 residues. Germline V gives CDR1 MNHEY, CDR2 SVGEGT. J gave up 1 base and V 5 bases, and 11 bases lay outside the gene matches. The CDR3 reads CASSRQKVLAGGQETQYF. The CDR3 DNA is TGTGCCAGCAGTCGCCAGAAGGTACTAGCGGGGGGCCAAGAGACCCAGTACTTC.

In this sample, this clonotype turned up a few times. The chain couples TRBV6-1 to TRBJ1-5; no clear D gene. In germline, CDR1 is MNHNS, CDR2 SASEGT. The germline V and J ends were trimmed by 3 bases and 3 bases, with 6 bases remaining between them. CDR3 length: 13 amino acids. CDR3 amino acids: CASSEGPNQPQHF. In DNA, the CDR3 is TGTGCCAGCAGTGAGGGCCCCAATCAGCCCCAGCATTTT.

This clonotype occurred a few times. The rearrangement uses TRBV6-1 and TRBJ2-2; D remains ambiguous. The CDR3 length is 14 residues. The V end lost 8 bases, the J end lost 0 bases, and 10 bases lay between the germline ends. In germline, CDR1 is MNHNS, CDR2 SASEGT. The CDR3 DNA reads TGTGCCAGCTTCAGGAACGCGAACACCGGGGAGCTGTTTTTT. This codes for CASFRNANTGELFF.

This clonotype has at least ten counts. CDR3 nucleotides: TGTGCCAGCAGCACAGGGTCCACTGAAGCTTTCTTT. It translates to CASSTGSTEAFF. The V gene is TRBV7-9, the J gene TRBJ1-1; possible D gene TRBD1, 6 bases. The CDR3 extends over 12 amino acids. V was cut by 5 bases and J by 4 bases, with 8 bases left in between. The germline CDR1 and CDR2 sequences are SEHNR and FQNEAQ (reference sequence).

The chain links TRBV5-1 to TRBJ1-2; D is perhaps TRBD1 (5 bases). CDR1 is SGHRS and CDR2 is YFSETQ in the germline V gene. V dropped 0 bases and J dropped 7 bases, with 13 bases sitting between them. The CDR3 is made up of 14 amino acids. The CDR3 sequence is CASSLAQGTIGYTF. In DNA, the CDR3 is TGCGCCAGCAGCTTGGCGCAGGGAACCATTGGCTACACCTTC.

The rearrangement joins TRBV6-2 or TRBV6-3 to TRBJ2-7; no clear D gene. The V end lost 4 bases, the J end lost 3 bases, and 13 bases lay between the germline ends. CDR3 length: 14 amino acids. Germline CDR1 is MNHEY and CDR2 is SVGEGT. This chain's CDR3 is CASSFQRSYYEQYF. CDR3 DNA: TGTGCCAGCAGTTTCCAACGGTCCTACTACGAGCAGTACTTC.

This clonotype was counted a few times. The V gene is TRBV13, the J gene TRBJ1-6, with 7 bases lining up with TRBD1. This CDR3 spans 15 amino acids. V lost 5 bases, J lost 6 bases, and 7 bases stayed unmatched. The germline V gene encodes CDR1 PRHDT and CDR2 FYEKMQ (reference sequence). The CDR3 region is CASSANRGVNSPLHF. DNA for the CDR3: TGTGCCAGCAGCGCGAACAGGGGAGTTAATTCACCCCTCCACTTT.

In this sample, this clonotype turned up a few times. The chain uses TRBV29-1 and TRBJ1-1; a weak D match, TRBD1 (5 bases). Germline-derived CDR1 and CDR2 are SQVTM and ANQGSEA. This CDR3 has 12 residues. The V and J ends lost 6 bases and 1 base respectively, with 9 bases between them. The DNA of the CDR3 is TGCAGCGTCCAAACAGGGAACACTGAAGCTTTCTTT. Residues: CSVQTGNTEAFF.